This entry describes one T cell receptor (beta chain). Produced via immunoSEQ multiplex PCR; TCRdb's table is partial and in-frame only. The data hold about 200,000 clones, with nearly 90% observed a single time. V shed 5 bases and J 5 bases; nucleotides not matched to a gene: 6. Germline lookup yields CDR1 SEHNR and CDR2 FQNEAQ (reference sequence). The CDR3 runs 15 residues. The data derive from a study of blood T cell repertoires in COVID-19. The source of this sequence is a man between 50 and 59 years old with COVID-19, enrolled during active disease. Sequencing input: peripheral blood. The chain carries TRBV7-9 and TRBJ1-6, with 7 bases fitting TRBD1. The DNA of the CDR3 is TGTGCCAGCAGCGAGGGGGCATGGGATAATTCACCCCTCCACTTT. The encoded protein is CASSEGAWDNSPLHF.